This TCR beta chain was profiled in a study of blood T cell repertoires in COVID-19. At the level of the study: Material from acute and convalescent COVID-19 was sourced from the United States, Italy and Spain.

Authors' analysis steps: Cell counts per sample came from amplifying reference gene primers. Sequencing used immunoSEQ multiplex PCR; TCRdb keeps in-frame clones, though not all of them. V and J calls and clone size are as listed in that table; D and trimming were resolved from the DNA. The sample contains about 240,000 clones, more than 80% of which appear only once. Per the germline V gene, CDR1 is SGDLS and CDR2 is YYNGEE. The CDR3 spans 16 residues. With 0 bases removed from V and 0 bases from J, the gap between germline ends came to 11 bases. This rearrangement joins TRBV9 to TRBJ2-3, with D possibly matching TRBD2 (6 bases). Sequences were obtained from peripheral blood. The receptor comes from a human donor in a cohort sampled during active COVID-19. The CDR3 sequence is CASSVAARGSTDTQYF. CDR3 nucleotide sequence: TGTGCCAGCAGCGTAGCGGCGCGGGGAAGCACAGATACGCAGTATTTT. The full variable domain, its missing parts supplied by reference TRBV9 and TRBJ2-3, is DSGVTQTPKHLITATGQRVTLRCSPRSGDLSVYWYQQSLDQGLQFLIQYYNGEERAKGNILERFSAQQFPDLHSELNLSSLELGDSALYFCASSVAARGSTDTQYFGPGTRLTVL.